This T cell receptor beta chain is from a study of blood T cell repertoires in COVID-19. V was trimmed by 3 bases and J by 6 bases, leaving 11 bases between them. The CDR3 is made up of 13 amino acids. Methods used by the authors: Estimates of nucleated cell counts were drawn from the amplification of reference gene primers. Profiling relied on immunoSEQ multiplex PCR, and the TCRdb table lists in-frame clones only, not all of them. V, J and clone size were drawn from that table, and D and trimming were deduced from the DNA. This sample carries about 160,000 clones, approximately 84% of them seen once, and the ten largest clones take around 5.1%.

This chain uses TRBV12-3 or TRBV12-4 with TRBJ1-2; D is undetermined. This receptor was taken from a woman between 40 and 55 years old with acute COVID-19. Input material: PBMCs or T cells enriched from blood (not recorded which). CDR3 amino acids: CASSFVERHGYTF. CDR3 nucleotides: TGTGCCAGCAGTTTTGTCGAGCGCCATGGCTACACCTTC.